One sample yielded the 8 T cell receptor beta chains listed below, sequenced in a study of OX40 agonist ivuxolimab in advanced cancers. Sequenced by immunoSEQ multiplex PCR; TCRdb stores in-frame clones only, minus some. The sample consists of about 100,000 clones, around 91% of them appearing once. The material was CD4+ or CD8+ T cells sorted from blood, obtained in a trial of the OX40 agonist ivuxolimab. The receptors come from an adult with an advanced solid tumor such as melanoma, head and neck, liver or kidney cancer.

CDR3 amino acids: CASSVGQGYQPQHF. The CDR3 nucleotides are TGTGCCAGCAGCGTAGGGCAGGGTTATCAGCCCCAGCATTTT. This rearrangement joins TRBV9 to TRBJ1-5; possible D gene TRBD1, 5 bases. Trimming shortened V by 0 bases and J by 5 bases, and 9 bases separated the two germline ends. Germline V gives CDR1 SGDLS, CDR2 YYNGEE. The CDR3 has 14 residues.

CDR3 amino acids: CASSSSDSGGYTF. For the CDR3, the DNA is TGTGCCAGCAGCTCGTCGGACAGTGGCGGCTACACCTTC. The chain employs TRBV7-9 and TRBJ1-2; a weak D match, TRBD1 (6 bases). Trimming removed 4 bases from V and 8 bases from J, with 14 bases in between. This CDR3 region has 13 residues. Germline CDR1 SEHNR, CDR2 FQNEAQ (reference sequence).

V is TRBV2 and J is TRBJ2-5, with 7 bases aligning to TRBD2. Germline V gives CDR1 SNHLY, CDR2 FYNNEI. With V trimmed by 7 bases and J by 5 bases, 13 bases remained unmatched. The CDR3 covers 15 residues. The DNA of the CDR3 is TGTGCCAGCATCCCCGGGAGGACCCTCCGGGAGACCCAGTACTTC. This codes for CASIPGRTLRETQYF.

The V call is TRBV19, the J call TRBJ2-7; D might be TRBD1 (6 bases). V lost 7 bases and J lost 6, with 25 bases in between. There are 16 residues in the CDR3. The V gene's germline CDR1 is LNHDA and CDR2 SQIVND (reference sequence). Here the CDR3 DNA reads TGTGCCAGTACCCCCCGCGGCAGGGGATCAGGCGCCGAGCAGTACTTC. This gives the protein CASTPRGRGSGAEQYF.

There are a few counts of this clone. This sample includes further DNA sequences coding for the same CDR3. The chain joins TRBV30 to TRBJ1-5; no clear D gene. Germline values: CDR1 GTSNPN, CDR2 SVGIG (reference sequence). This CDR3 comprises 14 residues. V was pared by 0 bases and J by 0 bases, with 6 bases between. The CDR3 sequence: CAWSVGSSNQPQHF. As DNA, the CDR3 is TGTGCCTGGAGTGTAGGCAGTAGCAATCAGCCCCAGCATTTT.

The gene calls are TRBV5-1 and TRBJ1-1, with 8 bases fitting TRBD1. V was clipped by 4 bases and J by 11 bases; unmatched bases: 13. CDR3 size: 14 residues. From germline, CDR1 is SGHRS and CDR2 YFSETQ. This CDR3 reads CASSKSGQGASAFF. The CDR3 DNA follows: TGCGCCAGCAGCAAGTCAGGGCAGGGGGCATCGGCTTTCTTT.

This clone occurred a few times. The CDR3 is CASSLESATYGYTF. CDR3 DNA: TGTGCCAGCAGCTTGGAGTCAGCTACCTATGGCTACACCTTC. The chain is built from TRBV5-5 and TRBJ1-2; D gene ambiguous. Germline values: CDR1 SGHKS, CDR2 YYEKEE (reference sequence). V was trimmed by 0 bases and J by 4 bases, leaving 10 bases between them. The CDR3 contains 14 residues.

The chain employs TRBV1 and TRBJ2-4; the table's D call TRBD1 went unverified against the DNA. TRBV1 is tagged as a pseudogene. The CDR3 covers 17 residues. DNA for the CDR3: TGCACCAGCAGCCAAGAAGGGGCAGTTTTAGCCAAAAACATTCAGTACTTC. The encoded protein is CTSSQEGAVLAKNIQYF.